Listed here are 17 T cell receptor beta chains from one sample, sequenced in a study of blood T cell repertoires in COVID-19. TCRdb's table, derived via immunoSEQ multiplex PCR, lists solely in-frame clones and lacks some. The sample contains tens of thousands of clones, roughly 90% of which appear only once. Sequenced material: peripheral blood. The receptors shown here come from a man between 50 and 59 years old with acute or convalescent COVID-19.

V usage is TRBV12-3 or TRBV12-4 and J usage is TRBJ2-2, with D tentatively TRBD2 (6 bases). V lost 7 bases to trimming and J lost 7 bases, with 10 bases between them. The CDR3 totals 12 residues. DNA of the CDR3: TGTGCCAGCAACGGGGGATTCGGGGAGCTGTTTTTT. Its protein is CASNGGFGELFF.

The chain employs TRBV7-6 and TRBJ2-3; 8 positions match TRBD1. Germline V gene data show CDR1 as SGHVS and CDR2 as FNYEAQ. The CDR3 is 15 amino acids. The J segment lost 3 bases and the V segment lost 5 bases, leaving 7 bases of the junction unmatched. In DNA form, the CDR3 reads TGTGCCAGCAGCGCCGGGACAGGACGTACAGATACGCAGTATTTT. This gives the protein CASSAGTGRTDTQYF.

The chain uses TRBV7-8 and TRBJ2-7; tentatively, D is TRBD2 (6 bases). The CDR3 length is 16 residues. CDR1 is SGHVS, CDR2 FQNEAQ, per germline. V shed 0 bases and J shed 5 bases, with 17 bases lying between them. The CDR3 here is CASSLAAGGPLDEQYF. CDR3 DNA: TGTGCCAGCAGCTTAGCGGCCGGGGGTCCTTTGGACGAGCAGTACTTC.

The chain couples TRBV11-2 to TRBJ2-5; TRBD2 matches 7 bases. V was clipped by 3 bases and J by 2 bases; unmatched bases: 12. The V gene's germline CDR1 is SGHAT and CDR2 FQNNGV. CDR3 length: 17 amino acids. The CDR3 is CASSLGGVGTIQETQYF. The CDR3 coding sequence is TGTGCCAGCAGCTTGGGGGGGGTAGGAACAATTCAAGAGACCCAGTACTTC.

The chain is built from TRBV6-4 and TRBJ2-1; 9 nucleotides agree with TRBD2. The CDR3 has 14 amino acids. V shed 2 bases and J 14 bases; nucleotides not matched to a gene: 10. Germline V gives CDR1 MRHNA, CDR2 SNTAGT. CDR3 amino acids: CASSDGGTSLRKFF. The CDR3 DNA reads TGTGCCAGCAGTGACGGAGGGACTAGCCTTCGCAAGTTCTTC.

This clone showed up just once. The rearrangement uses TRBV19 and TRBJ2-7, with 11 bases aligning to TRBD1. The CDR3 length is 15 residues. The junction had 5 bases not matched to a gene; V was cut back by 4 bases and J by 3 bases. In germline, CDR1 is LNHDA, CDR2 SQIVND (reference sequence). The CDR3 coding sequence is TGTGCCAGTAGTACCGTTGGGACAGGGGGCTACGAGCAGTACTTC. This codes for CASSTVGTGGYEQYF.

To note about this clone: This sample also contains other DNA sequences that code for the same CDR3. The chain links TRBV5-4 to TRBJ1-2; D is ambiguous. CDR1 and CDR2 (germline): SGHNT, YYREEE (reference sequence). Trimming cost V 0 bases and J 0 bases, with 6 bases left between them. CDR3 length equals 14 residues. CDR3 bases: TGTGCCAGCAGCTTGGCCGGGGCTAACTATGGCTACACCTTC. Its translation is CASSLAGANYGYTF.

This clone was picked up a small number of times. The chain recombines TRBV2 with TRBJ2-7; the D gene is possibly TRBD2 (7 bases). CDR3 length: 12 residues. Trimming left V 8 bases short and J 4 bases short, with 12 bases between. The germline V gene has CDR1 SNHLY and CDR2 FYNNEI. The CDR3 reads CASLRGGYEQYF. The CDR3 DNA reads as TGTGCCAGCTTGAGGGGGGGTTACGAGCAGTACTTC. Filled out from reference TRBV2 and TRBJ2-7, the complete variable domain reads EPEVTQTPSHQVTQMGQEVILRCVPISNHLYFYWYRQILGQKVEFLVSFYNNEISEKSEIFDDQFSVERPDGSNFTLKIRSTKLEDSAMYFCASLRGGYEQYFGPGTRLTVT.

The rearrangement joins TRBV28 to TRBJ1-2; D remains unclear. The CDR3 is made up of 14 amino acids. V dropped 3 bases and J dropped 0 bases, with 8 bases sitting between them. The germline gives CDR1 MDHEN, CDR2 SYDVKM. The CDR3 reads CASSFHRTNYGYTF. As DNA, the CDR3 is TGTGCCAGCAGTTTTCACAGAACTAACTATGGCTACACCTTC.

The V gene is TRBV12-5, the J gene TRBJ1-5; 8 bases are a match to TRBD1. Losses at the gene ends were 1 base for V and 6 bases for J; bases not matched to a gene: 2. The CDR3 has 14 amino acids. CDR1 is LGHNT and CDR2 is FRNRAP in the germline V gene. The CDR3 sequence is CASGLGTGPQPQHF. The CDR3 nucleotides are TGTGCTAGTGGTTTGGGGACAGGGCCTCAGCCCCAGCATTTT.

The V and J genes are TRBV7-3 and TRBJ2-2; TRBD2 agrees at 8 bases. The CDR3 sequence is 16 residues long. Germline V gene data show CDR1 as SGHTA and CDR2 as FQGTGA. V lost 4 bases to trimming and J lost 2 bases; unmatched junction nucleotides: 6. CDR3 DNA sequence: TGTGCCAGCAGCTCCAGCGGGGGCCAAAACACCGGGGAGCTGTTTTTT. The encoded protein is CASSSSGGQNTGELFF.

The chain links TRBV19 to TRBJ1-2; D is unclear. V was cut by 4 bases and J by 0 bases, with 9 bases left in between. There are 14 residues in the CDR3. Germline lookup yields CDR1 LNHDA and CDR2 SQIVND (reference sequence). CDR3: CASSRTYSNYGYTF. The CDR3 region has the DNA TGTGCCAGTAGTAGGACTTATTCTAACTATGGCTACACCTTC.

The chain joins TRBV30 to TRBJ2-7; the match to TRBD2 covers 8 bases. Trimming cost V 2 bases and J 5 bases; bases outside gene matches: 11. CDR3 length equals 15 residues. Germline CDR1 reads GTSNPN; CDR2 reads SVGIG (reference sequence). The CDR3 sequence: CAWSQTGGAMNEQYF. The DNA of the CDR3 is TGTGCCTGGAGTCAAACCGGGGGGGCCATGAACGAGCAGTACTTC.

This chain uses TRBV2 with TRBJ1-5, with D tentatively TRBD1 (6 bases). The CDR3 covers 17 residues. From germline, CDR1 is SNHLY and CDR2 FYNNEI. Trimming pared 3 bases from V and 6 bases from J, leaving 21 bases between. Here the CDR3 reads CASSDVRNRVQAQPQHF. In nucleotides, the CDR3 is TGTGCCAGCAGTGATGTAAGGAACAGGGTGCAGGCTCAGCCCCAGCATTTT.

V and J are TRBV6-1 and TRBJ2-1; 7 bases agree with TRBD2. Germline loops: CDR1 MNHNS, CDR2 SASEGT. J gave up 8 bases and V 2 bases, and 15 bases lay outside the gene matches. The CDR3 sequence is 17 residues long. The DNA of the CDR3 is TGTGCCAGCAGTGAAAGGGCTTGGGGGGGGACCTCAGATGAGCAGTTCTTC. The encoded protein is CASSERAWGGTSDEQFF.

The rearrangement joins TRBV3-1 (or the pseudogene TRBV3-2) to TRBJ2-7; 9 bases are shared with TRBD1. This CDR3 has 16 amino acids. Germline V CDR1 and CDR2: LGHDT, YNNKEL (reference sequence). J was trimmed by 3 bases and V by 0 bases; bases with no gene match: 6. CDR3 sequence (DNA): TGTGCCAGCAGCCAAGAGGGCCGGGGACAGGGCTACGAGCAGTACTTC. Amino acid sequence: CASSQEGRGQGYEQYF.

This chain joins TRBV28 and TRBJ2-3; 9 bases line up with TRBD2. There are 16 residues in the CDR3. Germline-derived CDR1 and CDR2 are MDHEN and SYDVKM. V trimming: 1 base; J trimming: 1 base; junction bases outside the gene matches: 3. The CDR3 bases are TGTGCCAGCAGTTTATTGCGGGGGGGCCGCACAGATACGCAGTATTTT. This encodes CASSLLRGGRTDTQYF.